Listed here is a single TCR beta chain. Its specificity is unknown. With the read ending 3 residues before the CDR3 end, the germline J gene is used to fill in that end. Germline CDR1 is LNHDA and CDR2 is SQIVND (reference sequence). The CDR3 contains 15 residues. The J segment lost 6 bases and the V segment lost 8 bases, leaving 10 bases of the junction unmatched. TCRdb's table, derived via immunoSEQ multiplex PCR, lists solely in-frame clones and lacks some. The sample's table shows roughly 15,000 clones. This entry is derived from a study of T cells in women clearing cervical HPV infection. About the research overall: Case blood drawn at lesion detection; control blood after infection cleared.

Broader study findings: Controls had more TRBV6-7 (0.16%) than cases (around 0.11%).

This sequence originates from a woman aged 18-69 years with a cervical HPV16 infection that either progressed to CIN3+ or cleared (not recorded which). V and J are TRBV19 and TRBJ1-5; TRBD1 matches 10 bases. The sequencing input was blood buffy coat. The CDR3 bases that were read are TGTGCCAGTCATTACGGGACAGGGGATCTTCAGCCC. This encodes CASHYGTGDLQP. From start to end, the CDR3 is CASHYGTGDLQPQHF.